These 14 T cell receptor beta chains originate from one sample sequenced in a study of graft-versus-host responses after intestinal transplantation. Which antigens these TCRs recognize remains unknown. Sequencing was performed with immunoSEQ multiplex PCR; in TCRdb, only in-frame clones are kept and a portion is missing. The table has under 45,000 clones, less than 95% seen once. The specimen was unstimulated CD4+ T cells sorted from spleen or lymph node cells, collected before transplant. Receptors were obtained from a human donor who was the organ donor for an intestinal transplant.

The V call is TRBV2, the J call TRBJ1-6, with a tentative D call TRBD1 (5 bases). The germline CDR1 and CDR2 sequences are SNHLY and FYNNEI. Deletions cut 9 bases from V and 8 bases from J, with 11 bases between. The CDR3 is 12 amino acids. The CDR3 region has the DNA TGTGCCAGAAGTTCCAGGGATTCACCCCTCCACTTT. Its protein is CARSSRDSPLHF.

This clone is a singleton in its sample. The chain employs TRBV7-9 and TRBJ1-5, with D perhaps matching TRBD1 (6 bases). Trimming left V 5 bases short and J 6 bases short, with 17 bases between. CDR3 size: 15 residues. CDR1 is SEHNR and CDR2 is FQNEAQ in the germline V gene (reference sequence). The CDR3 nucleotides read TGTGCCAGCAGCCCCGGGGCAGGGGAAATTCAGCCCCAGCATTTT. Translating gives CASSPGAGEIQPQHF. Complete variable domain (other parts from reference TRBV7-9 and TRBJ1-5): DTGVSQNPRHKITKRGQNVTFRCDPISEHNRLYWYRQTLGQGPEFLTYFQNEAQLEKSRLLSDRFSAERPKGSFSTLEIQRTEQGDSAMYLCASSPGAGEIQPQHFGDGTRLSIL.

The CDR3 DNA is TGTGCCAGCAGCTTATACGGACAGGCCAGTAGGGCTGAAGCTTTCTTT. It encodes CASSLYGQASRAEAFF. This chain uses TRBV5-6 with TRBJ1-1; 7 nucleotides line up with TRBD1. J lost 6 bases, V lost 2 bases, and 13 bases had no gene match. This CDR3 has 16 residues. Germline V CDR1 and CDR2: SGHDT, YYEEEE.

The CDR3 nucleotides are TGTGCCAGCAGTGAAAGGGGGCAGCAGGGAGAGACCCAGTACTTC. Translating gives CASSERGQQGETQYF. The rearrangement links TRBV6-1 to TRBJ2-5; 7 bases match TRBD1. From germline, CDR1 is MNHNS and CDR2 SASEGT. The J segment lost 4 bases and the V segment lost 2 bases, leaving 7 bases of the junction unmatched. The CDR3 is 15 amino acids.

V gene TRBV9 combines with J gene TRBJ1-2; 7 bases map to TRBD1. The length of the CDR3 is 13 residues. V trimming: 6 bases; J trimming: 8 bases; junction bases outside the gene matches: 10. Germline lookup yields CDR1 SGDLS and CDR2 YYNGEE. The DNA of the CDR3 is TGTGCCAGCACCAACAATCGACAGGGAGGCTACACCTTC. Protein: CASTNNRQGGYTF.

The V call is TRBV2, the J call TRBJ2-3, with a tentative D call TRBD1 (5 bases). The CDR3 has 14 amino acids. Per the germline V gene, CDR1 is SNHLY and CDR2 is FYNNEI. With 0 bases removed from V and 5 bases from J, the gap between germline ends came to 9 bases. CDR3 DNA sequence: TGTGCCAGCAGTGAAGCCAGGGATGGAGATACGCAGTATTTT. This codes for CASSEARDGDTQYF.

This chain connects TRBV18 to TRBJ1-1; no clear D gene. Germline loops: CDR1 KGHSH, CDR2 LQKENI. Trimming took 3 bases from V and 0 from J, leaving 14 bases between them. The CDR3 runs 16 residues. The CDR3 DNA follows: TGTGCCAGCTCACCTACGCGGGTAGGGATGAACACTGAAGCTTTCTTT. Its protein product is CASSPTRVGMNTEAFF.

The CDR3 sequence is CASSSDRGWGYTF. The CDR3 bases are TGTGCCAGCAGCTCCGACAGGGGTTGGGGCTACACCTTC. The rearrangement joins TRBV5-8 to TRBJ1-2; 8 bases map to TRBD1. Germline loops: CDR1 SGHTS, CDR2 YDEGEE. The CDR3 runs to 13 residues. V shed 3 bases, J shed 8 bases, and the junction held 6 bases outside the gene matches.

The genes are TRBV4-1 and TRBJ2-3, with a weak D call TRBD1 (6 bases). This CDR3 region has 13 residues. The V end lost 8 bases, the J end lost 3 bases, and 12 bases lay between the germline ends. Germline V gene lookup returns CDR1 MGHRA and CDR2 YSYEKL. The CDR3 loop reads CASRRGRTDTQYF. The CDR3 bases are TGCGCCAGCCGCAGGGGTCGGACAGATACGCAGTATTTT.

This clone was picked up one time. This chain joins TRBV5-8 and TRBJ2-3; TRBD2 aligns across 12 bases. Trimming at V came to 0 bases and at J to 1 base, leaving 3 bases not matched to a gene. Germline V gene lookup returns CDR1 SGHTS and CDR2 YDEGEE. CDR3 length: 17 amino acids. The CDR3, as DNA: TGTGCCAGCAGCTTGGCGAGGACTAGCGGGGGCACAGATACGCAGTATTTT. Its protein is CASSLARTSGGTDTQYF.

V gene TRBV6-6 combines with J gene TRBJ1-1; D not certain. The V and J ends lost 4 bases and 2 bases respectively, with 11 bases between them. The CDR3 totals 14 residues. Germline loops: CDR1 MNHNY, CDR2 SVGAGI (reference sequence). CDR3 loop: CASSSLMGNTEAFF. CDR3 coding DNA: TGTGCCAGCAGTTCCCTTATGGGAAACACTGAAGCTTTCTTT.

This sequence joins TRBV7-9 and TRBJ1-2, with TRBD1 matching 10 bases. The CDR3 covers 14 residues. Germline CDR1 is SEHNR and CDR2 is FQNEAQ (reference sequence). V was pared by 5 bases and J by 6 bases, with 6 bases of the junction left unmatched. CDR3 sequence reads: CASSPQDRGHGYTF. The CDR3, as DNA: TGTGCCAGCAGCCCCCAAGACAGGGGGCATGGCTACACCTTC.

V gene TRBV28 combines with J gene TRBJ1-3, with 7 bases lining up with TRBD1. The CDR3 totals 15 residues. Germline-derived CDR1 and CDR2 are MDHEN and SYDVKM. Losses at the gene ends were 2 bases for V and 12 bases for J; bases not matched to a gene: 13. The CDR3 sequence is CASSLTQQGLPGIYF. CDR3 sequence (DNA): TGTGCCAGCAGTTTAACTCAACAGGGGTTGCCCGGCATATATTTT.

The V gene is TRBV4-1, the J gene TRBJ1-2; D may be TRBD1 (5 bases). Germline-derived CDR1 and CDR2 are MGHRA and YSYEKL. V was trimmed by 0 bases and J by 10 bases, leaving 12 bases between them. The CDR3 is made up of 13 amino acids. The CDR3 DNA reads TGCGCCAGCAGCCAAGATCCCCGACAGTACTACACCTTC. Its protein product is CASSQDPRQYYTF.